What follows are 12 T cell receptor beta chains derived from one specimen sequenced in a study of blood T cell repertoires in COVID-19. TCRdb keeps only in-frame clones here, not all; method: immunoSEQ multiplex PCR. Of around 250,000 clones in the sample, about nine tenths were seen once. Sequenced input: peripheral blood. The receptors were gathered from a man between 60 and 75 years old with acute or convalescent COVID-19.

This clone was seen a single time. The chain combines TRBV4-3 with TRBJ2-2, with D tentatively TRBD2 (6 bases). V was pared by 2 bases and J by 5 bases, with 12 bases between. CDR1 is LGHNA and CDR2 is YSLEER in the germline V gene. CDR3 length: 15 amino acids. In DNA form, the CDR3 reads TGCGCCAGCAGCCAACCAGCCGCGGGAACCGGGGAGCTGTTTTTT. It specifies CASSQPAAGTGELFF.

The genes are TRBV2 and TRBJ2-7, with 9 bases identical to TRBD1. This CDR3 spans 15 amino acids. Germline trimming cut 4 bases from V and 3 bases from J; bases unmatched to any gene: 7. Per germline, CDR1 SNHLY and CDR2 FYNNEI. The CDR3 sequence: CASSGSATGGYEQYF. The CDR3 DNA reads as TGTGCCAGCAGTGGGTCCGCGACAGGGGGCTACGAGCAGTACTTC. Variable domain in full (rest from reference TRBV2 and TRBJ2-7): EPEVTQTPSHQVTQMGQEVILRCVPISNHLYFYWYRQILGQKVEFLVSFYNNEISEKSEIFDDQFSVERPDGSNFTLKIRSTKLEDSAMYFCASSGSATGGYEQYFGPGTRLTVT.

The chain carries TRBV7-2 and TRBJ2-2, with no clear D. This CDR3 has 14 amino acids. CDR1 SGHTA and CDR2 FQGNSA come from the germline V gene. V lost 0 bases and J lost 6, with 8 bases in between. The CDR3 spells CASSLARTAGELFF. The CDR3 bases are TGTGCCAGCAGCTTAGCTAGAACCGCCGGGGAGCTGTTTTTT.

The chain combines TRBV5-8 with TRBJ2-1; possible D gene TRBD1, 6 bases. The CDR3 is 17 amino acids. The germline V and J ends were trimmed by 4 bases and 0 bases, with 17 bases remaining between them. Germline-derived CDR1 and CDR2 are SGHTS and YDEGEE. In nucleotides, the CDR3 is TGTGCCAGCAGCCGATTTACAGGGACGGGCTCCTACAATGAGCAGTTCTTC. Translated: CASSRFTGTGSYNEQFF. Supplemented by reference TRBV5-8 and TRBJ2-1, the full variable domain reads EAGVTQSPTHLIKTRGQQATLRCSPISGHTSVYWYQQALGLGLQFLLWYDEGEERNRGNFPPRFSGRQFPNYSSELNVNALELEDSALYLCASSRFTGTGSYNEQFFGPGTRLTVL.

There are a few counts of this clone. The gene calls are TRBV9 and TRBJ2-6; possibly TRBD2 for D (5 bases). The V gene lost 1 base and the J gene lost 11 bases, with 7 bases spanning the gap. Germline-derived CDR1 and CDR2 are SGDLS and YYNGEE. The CDR3 runs to 12 residues. CDR3 DNA: TGTGCCAGCAGCGTACGGGGAGACGTCCTGACTTTC. This encodes CASSVRGDVLTF.

The chain has TRBV7-3 and TRBJ1-5, with D maybe TRBD1 (6 bases). The CDR3 totals 14 residues. V was shortened by 3 bases and J by 4 bases, with 10 bases between the two germline ends. The V gene's germline CDR1 is SGHTA and CDR2 FQGTGA. The DNA for the CDR3 is TGTGCCAGCAGCTTTCAAGGGGGTAATCAGCCCCAGCATTTT. This translates into CASSFQGGNQPQHF. The full variable domain, its missing parts supplied by reference TRBV7-3 and TRBJ1-5, is GAGVSQTPSNKVTEKGKYVELRCDPISGHTALYWYRQSLGQGPEFLIYFQGTGAADDSGLPNDRFFAVRPEGSVSTLKIQRTERGDSAVYLCASSFQGGNQPQHFGDGTRLSIL.

The chain links TRBV2 to TRBJ2-7; the D gene is possibly TRBD2 (6 bases). Trimming pared 3 bases from V and 4 bases from J, leaving 16 bases between. Germline CDR1 and CDR2: SNHLY and FYNNEI. The CDR3 totals 15 residues. CDR3 region: CASSDVGGRRYEQYF. In DNA, the CDR3 is TGTGCCAGCAGTGATGTTGGAGGGCGTAGGTACGAGCAGTACTTC.

The chain recombines TRBV12-3 or TRBV12-4 with TRBJ1-5, with D perhaps TRBD1 (6 bases). The ends were cut back, 8 bases at V and 6 bases at J, with 14 bases in the middle. The CDR3 contains 13 residues. CDR3 residues: CASWAGAGQPQHF. The CDR3 nucleotides are TGTGCCAGCTGGGCAGGGGCCGGTCAGCCCCAGCATTTT.

This clone was seen more than once but under ten times. At one end, the junction sequence differs from germline, possibly due to a read error. This chain uses TRBV5-1 with TRBJ1-4; 9 bases align to TRBD1. Germline CDR1 SGHRS, CDR2 YFSETQ. This CDR3 is 14 amino acids long. The CDR3 DNA reads as TGCGCCAGCAGCCCGGGACAGGGTAATGGAAAACTGTTTTTT. Protein sequence: CASSPGQGNGKLFF.

This rearrangement joins TRBV9 to TRBJ2-7, with D tentatively TRBD2 (5 bases). V lost 3 bases and J lost 0, with 13 bases in between. The CDR3 loop spans 15 amino acids. Germline V gene lookup returns CDR1 SGDLS and CDR2 YYNGEE. CDR3 bases: TGTGCCAGCAGCGGAGGGAGTAGTAGCTCCTACGAGCAGTACTTC. This codes for CASSGGSSSSYEQYF.

The V call is TRBV24-1, the J call TRBJ2-1; 14 bases agree with TRBD2. V was pared by 3 bases and J by 3 bases, with 6 bases of the junction left unmatched. This CDR3 region has 18 residues. The germline gives CDR1 KGHDR, CDR2 SFDVKD. DNA of the CDR3: TGTGCCACCAGTGATCCAGGGACTAGCGGGAGTAACTACAATGAGCAGTTCTTC. It encodes CATSDPGTSGSNYNEQFF.

The rearrangement links TRBV13 to TRBJ1-2; TRBD1 is a possible D gene (6 bases). V was trimmed by 5 bases and J by 3 bases, leaving 13 bases between them. The CDR3 extends over 14 amino acids. The V gene's germline CDR1 is PRHDT and CDR2 FYEKMQ (reference sequence). CDR3 loop: CASSTRDIYYGYTF. CDR3 nucleotide sequence: TGTGCCAGCAGCACCAGGGACATCTACTATGGCTACACCTTC. Variable domain in full (rest from reference TRBV13 and TRBJ1-2): AAGVIQSPRHLIKEKRETATLKCYPIPRHDTVYWYQQGPGQDPQFLISFYEKMQSDKGSIPDRFSAQQFSDYHSELNMSSLELGDSALYFCASSTRDIYYGYTFGSGTRLTVV.